Listed here are 19 T cell receptor beta chains from one sample, sequenced in a study of blood T cell repertoires in COVID-19. Sequenced by immunoSEQ multiplex PCR; TCRdb stores in-frame clones only, minus some. The table has fewer than 85,000 clones, under 80% seen once. Sequenced input: peripheral blood. These TCRs come from an elderly woman with active or convalescent COVID-19.

The gene calls are TRBV7-9 and TRBJ2-7, with D possibly matching TRBD2 (5 bases). The V end lost 1 base, the J end lost 5 bases, and 9 bases lay between the germline ends. The CDR3 is made up of 13 amino acids. Germline V gene sequence: CDR1 SEHNR, CDR2 FQNEAQ (reference sequence). The CDR3 spells CASSLEGGHEQYF. The CDR3 DNA reads as TGTGCCAGCAGCTTAGAAGGAGGTCACGAGCAGTACTTC. The whole variable domain, filled in from reference TRBV7-9 and TRBJ2-7, reads DTGVSQNPRHKITKRGQNVTFRCDPISEHNRLYWYRQTLGQGPEFLTYFQNEAQLEKSRLLSDRFSAERPKGSFSTLEIQRTEQGDSAMYLCASSLEGGHEQYFGPGTRLTVT.

V usage is TRBV12-5 and J usage is TRBJ1-2; TRBD1 agrees at 9 bases. Germline CDR1 and CDR2: LGHNT and FRNRAP. The CDR3 has 12 residues. Trimming took 9 bases from V and 6 from J; bases not matched to a gene: 5. The CDR3 here is CASSDRGNGYTF. CDR3 DNA: TGTGCTAGCTCGGACAGGGGTAATGGCTACACCTTC.

CDR3 loop: CAWGTGDSPLHF. DNA of the CDR3: TGTGCCTGGGGGACAGGGGATTCACCCCTCCACTTT. The chain uses TRBV30 and TRBJ1-6; 10 bases agree with TRBD1. J lost 8 bases, V lost 5 bases, and 0 bases had no gene match. The CDR3 extends over 12 amino acids. Germline values: CDR1 GTSNPN, CDR2 SVGIG (reference sequence).

The chain recombines TRBV5-6 with TRBJ2-7; D gene uncertain. The V gene's germline CDR1 is SGHDT and CDR2 YYEEEE. The germline V and J ends were trimmed by 0 bases and 3 bases, with 4 bases remaining between them. The CDR3 is 12 residues long. The CDR3 region has the DNA TGTGCCAGCAGCTTGGCCCGCTACGAGCAGTACTTC. The encoded protein is CASSLARYEQYF. The full variable domain, completed using reference TRBV5-6 and TRBJ2-7, is DAGVTQSPTHLIKTRGQQVTLRCSPKSGHDTVSWYQQALGQGPQFIFQYYEEEERQRGNFPDRFSGHQFPNYSSELNVNALLLGDSALYLCASSLARYEQYFGPGTRLTVT.

This clone came up a few times. This chain connects TRBV11-2 to TRBJ1-2, with D possibly matching TRBD1 (6 bases). V gave up 5 bases and J gave up 7 bases, with 17 bases separating them. The CDR3 contains 14 residues. Germline values: CDR1 SGHAT, CDR2 FQNNGV. CDR3 coding DNA: TGTGCCAGCAGCGCTTCAGCGGGGGCGCTTGGCTACACCTTC. Its protein product is CASSASAGALGYTF.

This sequence joins TRBV5-6 and TRBJ1-2, with 7 positions matching TRBD1. V lost 4 bases and J lost 3; bases outside the gene matches: 12. The CDR3 extends over 16 amino acids. Germline V lookup: CDR1 SGHDT, CDR2 YYEEEE. CDR3 sequence reads: CASSLGQVGTHYGYTF. CDR3 nucleotides: TGTGCCAGCAGCCTAGGACAGGTTGGAACGCACTATGGCTACACCTTC. The full variable domain, completed using reference TRBV5-6 and TRBJ1-2, is DAGVTQSPTHLIKTRGQQVTLRCSPKSGHDTVSWYQQALGQGPQFIFQYYEEEERQRGNFPDRFSGHQFPNYSSELNVNALLLGDSALYLCASSLGQVGTHYGYTFGSGTRLTVV.

This clone turned up a few times. The V gene is TRBV6-5, the J gene TRBJ2-5; the match to TRBD2 covers 8 bases. Germline CDR1 and CDR2: MNHEY and SVGAGI. The CDR3 spans 15 residues. Trimming took 7 bases from V and 5 from J; bases not matched to a gene: 12. This CDR3 is CASKPQGLVEETQYF. Here the CDR3 DNA reads TGTGCCAGCAAACCCCAGGGACTAGTAGAGGAGACCCAGTACTTC.

This chain connects TRBV6-1 to TRBJ1-2; 9 bases align to TRBD1. The junction had 3 bases not matched to a gene; V was cut back by 3 bases and J by 7 bases. CDR3 length: 13 residues. CDR1 and CDR2 from the germline V gene are MNHNS and SASEGT. Written as DNA, the CDR3 is TGTGCCAGCAGTGAGGTGACAGGGGGTGGCTACACCTTC. It codes for CASSEVTGGGYTF.

The DNA of the CDR3 is TGTGCCAGCAGCTTTAGAGAGACCCAGTACTTC. It translates to CASSFRETQYF. The genes are TRBV7-8 and TRBJ2-5; D unresolved. CDR1 and CDR2 from the germline V gene are SGHVS and FQNEAQ. Trimming shortened V by 3 bases and J by 4 bases, and 3 bases separated the two germline ends. CDR3 length: 11 residues.

This clone was counted a few times. CDR3 in DNA: TGTGCCAGCACCTTCACCCCCGGGACAGGGATCCAGCCCCAGCATTTT. Its translation is CASTFTPGTGIQPQHF. The V and J genes are TRBV2 and TRBJ1-5, with TRBD1 matching 9 bases. CDR3 size: 16 residues. The germline CDR1 and CDR2 sequences are SNHLY and FYNNEI. V lost 7 bases, J lost 7 bases, and 14 bases stayed unmatched.

The CDR3 nucleotides are TGCGCCAGCAGCCATAACAGGGGGGTCAAAAACATTCAGTACTTC. Translating gives CASSHNRGVKNIQYF. The rearrangement joins TRBV4-3 to TRBJ2-4, with 8 bases lining up with TRBD1. CDR3 size: 15 residues. J was trimmed by 3 bases and V by 3 bases; bases with no gene match: 4. Germline loops: CDR1 LGHNA, CDR2 YSLEER.

The chain recombines TRBV3-1 (or the pseudogene TRBV3-2) with TRBJ2-3, with D possibly matching TRBD2 (6 bases). This CDR3 region has 19 residues. Germline CDR1 reads LGHDT; CDR2 reads YNNKEL (reference sequence). Between the trimmed V and J ends, which lost 6 bases and 2 bases, there was a span of 27 bases. The DNA for the CDR3 is TGTGCCAGCAGTCCCACCGGGACTGGGGGACGAGGGCACACAGATACGCAGTATTTT. Its protein is CASSPTGTGGRGHTDTQYF.

This rearrangement joins TRBV5-6 to TRBJ2-7, with a tentative D call TRBD1 (6 bases). The CDR3 loop spans 16 amino acids. The germline V gene has CDR1 SGHDT and CDR2 YYEEEE. V was cut by 7 bases and J by 0 bases, with 20 bases left in between. CDR3 bases: TGTGCCAGCTCAACCCTGGGACAAGGGAGCTCCTACGAGCAGTACTTC. Its translation: CASSTLGQGSSYEQYF. The whole variable domain, remainder taken from reference TRBV5-6 and TRBJ2-7, is DAGVTQSPTHLIKTRGQQVTLRCSPKSGHDTVSWYQQALGQGPQFIFQYYEEEERQRGNFPDRFSGHQFPNYSSELNVNALLLGDSALYLCASSTLGQGSSYEQYFGPGTRLTVT.

This clone was observed a handful of times. The chain is built from TRBV4-1 and TRBJ1-4; D gene ambiguous. Trimming removed 0 bases at V and 6 bases at J, with 14 bases between. CDR1 and CDR2 from the germline V gene are MGHRA and YSYEKL. The CDR3 is made up of 16 amino acids. CDR3 in DNA: TGCGCCAGCAGCCAAGAAGCTGTAGGGAGGTATGAAAAACTGTTTTTT. Protein: CASSQEAVGRYEKLFF.

This chain joins TRBV21-1 and TRBJ2-7; TRBD1 reflects the table's D call only, with no check against the DNA. TRBV21-1 counts as a pseudogene. The CDR3 is 15 amino acids. CDR3 sequence reads: CASSNETGNSYEQYF. CDR3 nucleotide sequence: TGTGCCAGCAGCAACGAGACAGGGAACTCCTACGAGCAGTACTTC.

J is TRBJ1-2 and V is TRBV10-3; D unresolved. Germline V CDR1 and CDR2: ENHRY, SYGVKD. The CDR3 extends over 14 amino acids. The V end lost 0 bases, the J end lost 7 bases, and 12 bases lay between the germline ends. The DNA of the CDR3 is TGTGCCATCAGTGAGTCGGGAGGGTCGACTGGCTACACCTTC. Encoded protein: CAISESGGSTGYTF.

V gene TRBV11-3 combines with J gene TRBJ2-3; 11 bases align to TRBD2. This CDR3 comprises 15 residues. The J segment lost 0 bases and the V segment lost 5 bases, leaving 1 base of the junction unmatched. Germline lookup yields CDR1 SGHNT and CDR2 YENEEA. The CDR3 DNA follows: TGTGCCAGCAGCCGGACTAGCGGGAGCACAGATACGCAGTATTTT. It translates to CASSRTSGSTDTQYF.

V usage is TRBV11-2 and J usage is TRBJ2-1; 8 nucleotides line up with TRBD2. Unmatched junction bases numbered 13, after V lost 5 bases and J lost 4 bases. The CDR3 runs 17 residues. In germline, CDR1 is SGHAT, CDR2 FQNNGV. The CDR3 region is CASSLGWLAGSYNEQFF. CDR3 sequence (DNA): TGTGCCAGCAGCCTCGGTTGGTTAGCGGGGTCATACAATGAGCAGTTCTTC.

The chain carries TRBV9 and TRBJ2-3; a possible D gene is TRBD2 (6 bases). Germline V lookup: CDR1 SGDLS, CDR2 YYNGEE. V lost 0 bases and J lost 7, with 9 bases in between. The CDR3 length is 13 residues. CDR3 protein: CASSVAGVNTQYF. CDR3 bases: TGTGCCAGCAGCGTAGCGGGGGTTAATACGCAGTATTTT.